Listed below are T cell receptor beta chains from one sample, sequenced in a study of identical twins. From the 5' RACE reads, TCRdb called clonotypes with MiXCR, one entry per CDR3 protein. The table lists 240,000 or so distinct CDR3 sequences, about 12% of them singletons. These data were likewise used in another study, on yellow fever vaccine responses in identical twins.

Sequenced material: memory (CD45RO+) T cells sorted from blood. Source of these receptors: a woman aged 18-30 years in good health. CDR3s include the opening cysteine and the closing phenylalanine or tryptophan. The D gene is left open where the match is weak. The size field is filled for only some rows; it gives once, few, many or a size class.

j_call clone_size v_call d_call cdr3_nt cdr3_aa
TRBJ2-3 - TRBV7-6 TRBD1 TGTGCCAGCAGCTTTTTAGGACAGGGGGTAACAGATACGCAGTATTTT CASSFLGQGVTDTQYF
TRBJ2-3 - TRBV11-1 TRBD2 TGTGCCAGCAGCTCCGTGCTCAGCGGGGGGCGTCGCACAGATACGCAGTATTTT CASSSVLSGGRRTDTQYF
TRBJ2-7 few TRBV6-2/TRBV6-3 - TGTGCCAGCACCTCCACCTACGAGCAGTACTTC CASTSTYEQYF
TRBJ2-3 - TRBV20-1 - TGCAGTGCTAGAGATTTGGGGAGGAGAACAGATACGCAGTATTTT CSARDLGRRTDTQYF
TRBJ2-6 - TRBV20-1 - TGCAGTGCTAGAAGAGGGCTCCAAAACTCTGGGGCCAACGTCCTGACTTTC CSARRGLQNSGANVLTF
TRBJ2-1 many TRBV20-1 - TGCAGTGAGACCCACGCCGGGGAGCGGATTTACAATGAGCAGTTCTTC CSETHAGERIYNEQFF
TRBJ1-1 - TRBV2 - TGTGCCAGCAGTGATTCGATGAACACTGAAGCTTTCTTT CASSDSMNTEAFF
TRBJ2-1 few TRBV7-7 TRBD1 TGTGCTAGCAGCCGGACAGGGGGCCCGTACAATGAGCAGTTCTTC CASSRTGGPYNEQFF
TRBJ2-1 many TRBV28 - TGTGCCAGCAGTTTGCCTGGGCCGGGCTCCTACAATGAGCAGTTCTTC CASSLPGPGSYNEQFF
TRBJ2-1 few TRBV24-1 TRBD1 TGTGCCACCAGTGATTCTCCGGGACAGGGGTCCTACAATGAGCAGTTCTTC CATSDSPGQGSYNEQFF
TRBJ2-2 many TRBV5-1 - TGCGCCAGCAGCCCGTCTGAGGCCGGGGAGCTGTTTTTT CASSPSEAGELFF
TRBJ1-1 few TRBV10-3 - TGTGCCATCAGAGAGAGGGGAGGGGACACTGAAGCTTTCTTT CAIRERGGDTEAFF
TRBJ1-6 - TRBV27 - TGTGCCAGCAGTTTTAAGGTGACGAGGTCACCCCTCCACTTT CASSFKVTRSPLHF
TRBJ2-3 - TRBV4-1 - TGCGCCAGCAGTGTTCCAGGAAGCACAGATACGCAGTATTTT CASSVPGSTDTQYF
TRBJ1-1 few TRBV9 - TGTGCCAGCAGCGTCCACGTTAACACTGAAGCTTTCTTT CASSVHVNTEAFF
TRBJ2-3 many TRBV4-3 - TGCGCCAGCAGCCAAGCACTGCGGTCAGATACGCAGTATTTT CASSQALRSDTQYF
TRBJ2-1 few TRBV5-1 - TGCGCCAGCAGCTTGCCTCCATCTGTCTTGGGGAATGAGCAGTTCTTC CASSLPPSVLGNEQFF
TRBJ2-7 - TRBV3-1 TRBD2 TGTGCCAGCAGTCCCACCGGGAGGGTGACCTACGAGCAGTACTTC CASSPTGRVTYEQYF
TRBJ2-1 few TRBV25-1 - TGTGCCAGCAGCTCCCCCGGGGTATACAATGAGCAGTTCTTC CASSSPGVYNEQFF
TRBJ1-1 many TRBV29-1 - TGCAGCGTTGCGCACCCGAACACTGAAGCTTTCTTT CSVAHPNTEAFF
TRBJ2-1 few TRBV27 TRBD2 TGTGCCAGCAGACCGGGGGGGATCAATGAGCAGTTCTTC CASRPGGINEQFF
TRBJ2-7 - TRBV27 - TGTGCCAGCAGTTTATACGGGACGGGCTACGAGCAGTACTTC CASSLYGTGYEQYF
TRBJ2-7 - TRBV10-3 - TGTGCCATCAGTGAGAAGGAGACTACCTACGAGCAGTACTTC CAISEKETTYEQYF
TRBJ1-4 - TRBV3-1 TRBD1 TGTGCCAGCAGCCAAGGTGTGACAGGGGTAGCAACTAATGAAAAACTGTTTTTT CASSQGVTGVATNEKLFF
TRBJ1-2 - TRBV3-1 - TGTGCCAGCAGCCAAGGAAACGGACGGGGTTATGGCTACACCTTC CASSQGNGRGYGYTF
TRBJ2-3 - TRBV7-7 TRBD1 TGTGCTAGCAGCAGGGACAGGGAAGATACGCAGTATTTT CASSRDREDTQYF
TRBJ1-4 - TRBV14 TRBD1 TGTGCCAGCAGCTACGGGACAGGGAATGAAAAACTGTTTTTT CASSYGTGNEKLFF
TRBJ2-2 - TRBV14 - TGTGCCAGCAGCCCAGGACACTACACCGGGGAGCTGTTTTTT CASSPGHYTGELFF
TRBJ2-7 few TRBV6-5 - TGTGCCAGCAGTTCGACAATTCAGGTGTGGGAGCAGTACTTC CASSSTIQVWEQYF
TRBJ2-1 few TRBV24-1 TRBD1 TGTGCCACCAGTGCCTCCGGACAGGGGTATGAGCAGTTCTTC CATSASGQGYEQFF
TRBJ2-7 - TRBV2 - TGTGCCAGCAGCTTATTCGTACTGGAGCAGTACTTC CASSLFVLEQYF
TRBJ2-7 - TRBV9 - TGTGCCAGCAGCGTAGGTGGGCAGGGGAACGAGCAGTACTTC CASSVGGQGNEQYF
TRBJ2-3 - TRBV7-6 - TGTGCCAGCAGCCCTGACATCAGCGCAGATACGCAGTATTTT CASSPDISADTQYF
TRBJ2-7 many TRBV7-9 - TGTGCCAGCAGCTTAGGCCTAAGCTCCTACGAGCAGTACTTC CASSLGLSSYEQYF
TRBJ2-7 - TRBV20-1 - TGCAGTGCTGGGCTGCCGGGCAAAGGATACGAGCAGTACTTC CSAGLPGKGYEQYF
TRBJ2-4 - TRBV20-1 - TGCAGTGACAGAGGCGGGCCCAAAAACATTCAGTACTTC CSDRGGPKNIQYF
TRBJ2-1 - TRBV4-1 TRBD2 TGCGCCAGCAGCCAAGTGGGACTAGCGGGAGACACCTACAATGAGCAGTTCTTC CASSQVGLAGDTYNEQFF
TRBJ2-7 - TRBV30 - TGTGCCTGGGCAGGGGCCTCCTACGAGCAGTACTTC CAWAGASYEQYF
TRBJ2-3 few TRBV7-2 TRBD2 TGTGCCAGCAGCTTAGCGGCGGGAGCTGCAGATACGCAGTATTTT CASSLAAGAADTQYF
TRBJ2-1 many TRBV2 TRBD1 TGTGCCAGCAGGGGGACAGGGAACAATGAGCAGTTCTTC CASRGTGNNEQFF
TRBJ2-3 few TRBV6-6 - TGTGCCAGCGCCGACTCAAATACGCAGTATTTT CASADSNTQYF
TRBJ2-1 many TRBV5-1 - TGCGCCAGCAGCTTGTGGGGGCAGTCCTACAATGAGCAGTTCTTC CASSLWGQSYNEQFF
TRBJ2-7 few TRBV12-3/TRBV12-4 - TGTGCCAGCACCATAGGTTACGAGCAGTACTTC CASTIGYEQYF
TRBJ2-7 - TRBV10-3 TRBD1 TGTGCCATCAGTGAGCGGGACAGCTCCTACGAGCAGTACTTC CAISERDSSYEQYF